This T cell receptor beta chain originates from a study of T cells after yellow fever vaccination. Regarding the study as a whole: Overlap between CD4 and CD8 compartments was detected for a small share of clonotypes. Abundant contaminating clonotypes from the bulk population could appear in FACS-sorted repertoires. Boosting was followed by the reappearance of most primary-vaccination clones (about 97% CD4, 85% to 90% CD8).

On this clonotype: Its target is unknown.

CDR1 and CDR2 from the germline V gene are DFQATT and SNEGSKA (reference sequence). This CDR3 is built from 14 residues. Trimming cost V 5 bases and J 2 bases; bases outside gene matches: 6. The 5'RACE template-switching step produced TCR cDNA and added a universal primer site and UMIs. TCRdb called the 5' RACE reads again in MiXCR, with one record for every CDR3 protein. The data contain approximately 550,000 distinct CDR3 sequences, roughly 12% of them singletons. V and J are TRBV20-1 and TRBJ2-3; 8 nucleotides agree with TRBD2. The sequence was collected from a man under 40 who received the YFV17D yellow fever vaccine. The input for sequencing was PBMCs, taken on the day of the yellow fever booster vaccination. CDR3 amino acids: CSAETSALTDTQYF. DNA of the CDR3: TGCAGTGCTGAGACTAGCGCCCTCACAGATACGCAGTATTTT.